Each of the 32 T cell receptor beta chains below was sequenced from the same sample in a study of CXCR3 chemokines and chemotherapy response in bladder cancer. TCRdb fed the PCR reads into MiXCR, producing one record per CDR3 protein. The profile shows approximately 8,300 distinct CDR3 sequences, roughly 23% of them singletons. This specimen was acquired from a patient whose treatment included neoadjuvant chemotherapy. The receptor set was obtained from a human donor with bladder cancer that did not respond to neoadjuvant chemotherapy.

By share of the sample, this clonotype is medium-sized. The rearrangement uses TRBV7-2 and TRBJ2-3, with D possibly TRBD2 on 5 matching bases. The CDR3 totals 14 residues. Germline V CDR1 and CDR2: SGHTA, FQGNSA. Trimming left V 1 base short and J 8 bases short, with 13 bases between. The DNA for the CDR3 is TGTGCCAGCAGCTTAGGTACTAGTCCAATTACGCAGTATTTT. This gives the protein CASSLGTSPITQYF.

This clonotype showed up just a few times. This sequence joins TRBV12-3 or TRBV12-4 and TRBJ2-5; 15 bases are shared with TRBD2. V gave up 5 bases and J gave up 4 bases; unmatched junction bases: 8. The CDR3 is 17 residues long. The CDR3 coding sequence is TGTGCCAGCAGTCCCGGGACTAGCGGGGGGCCACGAGAGACCCAGTACTTC. Translated: CASSPGTSGGPRETQYF.

This clonotype rates as medium-sized. The V and J genes are TRBV15 and TRBJ1-4; 8 positions match TRBD1. V lost 5 bases, J lost 4 bases, and 6 bases stayed unmatched. CDR1 and CDR2 (germline): LNHNV, YYDKDF (reference sequence). The CDR3 runs to 15 residues. The CDR3 region has the DNA TGTGCCACCAGCCCACGGACAGGGCGTAATGAAAAACTGTTTTTT. This encodes CATSPRTGRNEKLFF.

This clonotype appeared many times. The chain uses TRBV18 and TRBJ1-2, with 8 bases fitting TRBD1. There are 15 residues in the CDR3. V lost 0 bases and J lost 7; bases outside the gene matches: 7. The germline gives CDR1 KGHSH, CDR2 LQKENI. The DNA of the CDR3 is TGTGCCAGCTCACCACCTGCAGGGGGCTTGGGTGGCTACACCTTC. It yields the protein CASSPPAGGLGGYTF.

This clonotype ranks as medium-sized (0.01 to 0.1%). The chain couples TRBV15 to TRBJ1-5; D is perhaps TRBD1 (5 bases). The V and J ends lost 0 bases and 5 bases respectively, with 17 bases between them. Germline V gene sequence: CDR1 LNHNV, CDR2 YYDKDF (reference sequence). The CDR3 contains 17 residues. The CDR3 DNA sequence: TGTGCCACCAGCAGAGATGGTCGCCAGGGATGGGATCAGCCCCAGCATTTT. It is translated as CATSRDGRQGWDQPQHF. Filled out from reference TRBV15 and TRBJ1-5, the complete variable domain reads DAMVIQNPRYQVTQFGKPVTLSCSQTLNHNVMYWYQQKSSQAPKLLFHYYDKDFNNEADTPDNFQSRRPNTSFCFLDIRSPGLGDTAMYLCATSRDGRQGWDQPQHFGDGTRLSIL.

At least ten counts were recorded for this clonotype. The chain couples TRBV13 to TRBJ1-2, with D possibly being TRBD1 (5 bases). Germline values: CDR1 PRHDT, CDR2 FYEKMQ (reference sequence). The CDR3 length is 12 residues. Trimming pared 6 bases from V and 8 bases from J, leaving 13 bases between. CDR3 in amino acids: CASSKEGRGYTF. In nucleotides, the CDR3 is TGTGCCAGCAGTAAGGAGGGACGGGGCTACACCTTC.

As for this clonotype: The likely explanation is a read error, given a far larger clone one base away. This rearrangement joins TRBV6-2 or TRBV6-3 to TRBJ2-1; maybe TRBD1 (5 bases). V was cut by 6 bases and J by 13 bases, with 28 bases left in between. The CDR3 covers 16 residues. CDR1 is MNHEY and CDR2 is SVGEGT in the germline V gene. The CDR3: CASRPRLGRAQETQFF. In DNA form, the CDR3 reads TGTGCCAGCAGACCCCGGTTGGGCAGGGCTCAAGAGACCCAGTTCTTC.

This clonotype was recorded once. This likely traces to a read error, being one base from a far larger clone. The rearrangement joins TRBV10-3 to TRBJ2-5; D is uncertain. The CDR3 covers 15 residues. Trimming removed 6 bases at V and 2 bases at J, with 16 bases between. In germline, CDR1 is ENHRY, CDR2 SYGVKD. The chain's CDR3 is CAIRVHLASQETQYF. The DNA of the CDR3 is TGTGCCATCAGGGTTCACTTGGCTAGTCAAGAGACCCAGTACTTC.

This clonotype came up many times. The chain is built from TRBV5-6 and TRBJ1-4; D is unclear. Trimming left V 0 bases short and J 6 bases short, with 9 bases between. This CDR3 is built from 14 residues. CDR1 is SGHDT, CDR2 YYEEEE, per germline. CDR3 protein: CASSLGGRHEKLFF. Here the CDR3 DNA reads TGTGCCAGCAGCTTGGGGGGAAGGCATGAAAAACTGTTTTTT.

This clonotype was observed many times. The V gene is TRBV27, the J gene TRBJ2-1, with D perhaps TRBD1 or TRBD2 (5 bases each). Germline V gene sequence: CDR1 MNHEY, CDR2 SMNVEV (reference sequence). This CDR3 has 15 residues. V lost 4 bases and J lost 0, with 10 bases in between. CDR3 region: CASSSGRSSYNEQFF. DNA of the CDR3: TGTGCCAGCAGTTCGGGACGCAGCTCCTACAATGAGCAGTTCTTC.

The CDR3 sequence is CASRLPGQGRTDTQYF. In DNA form, the CDR3 reads TGTGCCAGCAGACTTCCGGGACAGGGGAGGACAGATACGCAGTATTTT. This chain connects TRBV6-2 or TRBV6-3 to TRBJ2-3, with 10 positions matching TRBD1. The CDR3 contains 16 residues. The V and J ends lost 6 bases and 3 bases, in that order; junction bases with no gene match: 9. Germline CDR1 reads MNHEY; CDR2 reads SVGEGT.

This clonotype occurred many times. This chain connects TRBV20-1 to TRBJ2-3, with 8 bases matching TRBD2. V was clipped by 6 bases and J by 0 bases; unmatched bases: 8. Germline assignment: CDR1 DFQATT and CDR2 SNEGSKA (reference sequence). The CDR3 covers 15 residues. The CDR3 protein is CSANTGGVSTDTQYF. CDR3 DNA sequence: TGCAGTGCCAACACCGGGGGGGTTAGCACAGATACGCAGTATTTT.

The sample holds a few counts of this clonotype. The chain links TRBV11-2 to TRBJ1-5, with D perhaps matching TRBD1 (5 bases). The CDR3 contains 13 residues. Germline values: CDR1 SGHAT, CDR2 FQNNGV. Trimming took off 4 bases at V and 7 bases at J, with 11 bases between the two ends. CDR3 sequence: CASSYGTSQPQHF. The CDR3 coding sequence is TGTGCCAGCAGCTACGGGACTTCACAGCCCCAGCATTTT.

This sequence joins TRBV6-1 and TRBJ1-2; possibly TRBD1 for D (6 bases). CDR3 length: 13 residues. Per germline, CDR1 MNHNS and CDR2 SASEGT. Trimming shortened V by 7 bases and J by 2 bases, and 11 bases separated the two germline ends. The CDR3 loop reads CASTTGTNYGYTF. Written as DNA, the CDR3 is TGTGCCAGCACCACCGGGACAAACTATGGCTACACCTTC.

Many counts were recorded for this clonotype. The genes are TRBV27 and TRBJ2-1; TRBD2 is a possible D gene (7 bases). The CDR3 has 18 residues. Trimming left V 5 bases short and J 8 bases short, with 28 bases between. Germline CDR1 MNHEY, CDR2 SMNVEV (reference sequence). The CDR3 DNA follows: TGTGCCAGCAGTCCCAATAGAGGCGGGGGCGCCGGAGGCTATGAGCAGTTCTTC. It is translated as CASSPNRGGGAGGYEQFF.

As concerns this clonotype: This likely came from a read error, as a far larger clone is one base away. The V call is TRBV13, the J call TRBJ1-6, with D perhaps TRBD1 (6 bases). Per germline, CDR1 PRHDT and CDR2 FYEKMQ (reference sequence). The CDR3 runs to 15 residues. Deletions cut 1 base from V and 2 bases from J, with 6 bases between. The CDR3 bases are TGTGCCAGCAGCTTAGAGGGGGCCTATAATTCACCCCTCCACTTT. It translates to CASSLEGAYNSPLHF.

The rearrangement links TRBV7-2 to TRBJ2-3; D may match TRBD1 or TRBD2 (7 bases each). CDR3 size: 18 residues. From germline, CDR1 is SGHTA and CDR2 FQGNSA. Trimming left V 5 bases short and J 6 bases short, with 27 bases between. CDR3 sequence: CASSRRGAGESKKDTQYF. DNA of the CDR3: TGTGCCAGCAGCCGCAGGGGGGCGGGGGAAAGTAAAAAGGATACGCAGTATTTT.

By proportion, this clonotype is medium-sized. The chain links TRBV7-9 to TRBJ2-3; 8 bases are shared with TRBD1. Germline loops: CDR1 SEHNR, CDR2 FQNEAQ (reference sequence). This CDR3 has 15 residues. Trimming took 4 bases from V and 3 from J; bases not matched to a gene: 6. CDR3 residues: CASSSPTGVTDTQYF. The CDR3, as DNA: TGTGCCAGCAGCTCACCGACAGGGGTTACAGATACGCAGTATTTT.

This clonotype was recorded many times. V gene TRBV19 combines with J gene TRBJ1-4; no definite D call. Germline V gene sequence: CDR1 LNHDA, CDR2 SQIVND (reference sequence). This CDR3 has 15 residues. The V and J ends lost 4 bases and 0 bases respectively, with 9 bases between them. CDR3 nucleotides: TGTGCCAGTAGTACCAGAGCCGCAACTAATGAAAAACTGTTTTTT. Translating gives CASSTRAATNEKLFF. Full variable domain (outside the CDR3, taken from reference TRBV19 and TRBJ1-4): DGGITQSPKYLFRKEGQNVTLSCEQNLNHDAMYWYRQDPGQGLRLIYYSQIVNDFQKGDIAEGYSVSREKKESFPLTVTSAQKNPTAFYLCASSTRAATNEKLFFGSGTQLSVL.

This clonotype was counted only a few times. A far larger clone is only one base removed, so a read error is likely. The chain links TRBV6-2 or TRBV6-3 to TRBJ2-5; no firm D call. From germline, CDR1 is MNHEY and CDR2 SVGEGT. The CDR3 consists of 12 residues. V lost 6 bases to trimming and J lost 11 bases, with 16 bases between them. The CDR3: CASSPLYNEQYF. The CDR3 nucleotides are TGTGCCAGCAGCCCTTTGTACAATGAGCAGTACTTC.

This clonotype was seen only a few times. A far larger clone is one nucleotide away, so this likely arose from a read error. This chain links TRBV6-1 with TRBJ2-7; 9 bases are a match to TRBD2. The CDR3 extends over 19 amino acids. CDR1 is MNHNS, CDR2 SASEGT, per germline. V shed 1 base and J 7 bases; nucleotides not matched to a gene: 20. The CDR3 nucleotides are TGTGCCAGCAGTGAAGGGTACAGCCTAGCGGGGCTCTCCTACAATGAGCAGTACTTC. Its translation is CASSEGYSLAGLSYNEQYF.

By proportion, this clonotype is medium-sized. The V and J genes are TRBV7-2 and TRBJ2-3; a possible D gene is TRBD1 (6 bases). CDR1 is SGHTA, CDR2 FQGNSA, per germline. The CDR3 is 17 residues long. Deletions cut 9 bases from V and 0 bases from J, with 22 bases between. The CDR3 spells CASQLNPLGTSTDTQYF. In nucleotides, the CDR3 is TGTGCCAGTCAGCTTAACCCATTGGGGACAAGCACAGATACGCAGTATTTT.

This clonotype was seen ten or more times. The chain uses TRBV28 and TRBJ1-1, with a tentative D call TRBD1 (6 bases). Per the germline V gene, CDR1 is MDHEN and CDR2 is SYDVKM. The length of the CDR3 is 15 residues. V was cut by 3 bases and J by 0 bases, with 11 bases left in between. The CDR3: CASSLADSVNTEAFF. DNA of the CDR3: TGTGCCAGCAGTTTGGCGGACAGTGTGAACACTGAAGCTTTCTTT.

This clonotype rates as large. This chain uses TRBV6-1 with TRBJ2-5; maybe TRBD2 (6 bases). CDR1 is MNHNS, CDR2 SASEGT, per germline. The V and J ends lost 7 bases and 3 bases respectively, with 18 bases between them. The CDR3 extends over 15 amino acids. The CDR3 nucleotides read TGTGCCAGCATTATCTTCCGGGACTGGGAAGAGACCCAGTACTTC. Translated, it gives CASIIFRDWEETQYF.

The CDR3 DNA is TGTGCCAGCAGTGGGACAGGGGGTTTGACTGAAGCTTTCTTT. Translating gives CASSGTGGLTEAFF. The chain uses TRBV6-1 and TRBJ1-1; 10 nucleotides agree with TRBD1. V lost 4 bases to trimming and J lost 5 bases; unmatched junction nucleotides: 4. Per the germline V gene, CDR1 is MNHNS and CDR2 is SASEGT. The CDR3 runs 14 residues.

By frequency in the sample, this clonotype is medium-sized. This chain connects TRBV24-1 to TRBJ1-2; D remains unclear. The CDR3 runs 11 residues. Germline loops: CDR1 KGHDR, CDR2 SFDVKD. Trimming stripped 0 bases from V and 8 bases from J, with 3 bases between. CDR3 amino acids: CATSDLRGYTF. DNA for the CDR3: TGTGCCACCAGTGATTTGAGGGGCTACACCTTC.

Relative to its sample, this clonotype is medium-sized. The genes are TRBV27 and TRBJ1-5; D is perhaps TRBD1 (6 bases). The germline V gene has CDR1 MNHEY and CDR2 SMNVEV (reference sequence). The V end lost 4 bases, the J end lost 5 bases, and 12 bases lay between the germline ends. The CDR3 consists of 14 residues. As DNA, the CDR3 is TGTGCCAGCAGTTCGGAACAGGGTGATCAGCCCCAGCATTTT. Its protein product is CASSSEQGDQPQHF.

This clonotype is medium-sized within its sample. The chain employs TRBV7-2 and TRBJ1-2; no firm D call. From germline, CDR1 is SGHTA and CDR2 FQGNSA. This CDR3 contains 10 residues. Trimming stripped 2 bases from V and 8 bases from J, with 3 bases between. CDR3 in DNA: TGTGCCAGCAGCTTATACGGCTACACCTTC. Translation: CASSLYGYTF.

By share, this clonotype ranks as medium-sized. V and J are TRBV19 and TRBJ2-3; 9 nucleotides align to TRBD1. CDR1 is LNHDA, CDR2 SQIVND, per germline (reference sequence). V dropped 7 bases and J dropped 5; count of bases not matched to a gene: 10. The CDR3 is made up of 15 amino acids. The CDR3 loop reads CASTERDRDQDTQYF. As DNA, the CDR3 is TGTGCCAGTACTGAGAGGGACAGGGATCAAGATACGCAGTATTTT.

This clonotype was counted at least ten times. V is TRBV20-1 and J is TRBJ2-3, with unresolved D. Germline-derived CDR1 and CDR2 are DFQATT and SNEGSKA (reference sequence). CDR3 length: 15 amino acids. The germline V and J ends were trimmed by 0 bases and 6 bases, with 16 bases remaining between them. The chain's CDR3 is CSAREGWGNSDTQYF. The CDR3, as DNA: TGCAGTGCTAGAGAGGGGTGGGGTAATAGCGATACGCAGTATTTT.

This clonotype has a count of ten or more. The chain couples TRBV20-1 to TRBJ2-6; TRBD2 matches at 8 bases. The CDR3 spans 16 residues. CDR1 and CDR2 (germline): DFQATT, SNEGSKA (reference sequence). V lost 5 bases, J lost 0 bases, and 6 bases stayed unmatched. In nucleotides, the CDR3 is TGCAGTGCTCCGGGGGGGCGTTCCTCTGGGGCCAACGTCCTGACTTTC. Translated, it gives CSAPGGRSSGANVLTF.

This clonotype was recorded many times. The chain joins TRBV5-4 to TRBJ2-3, with D maybe TRBD2 (5 bases). Trimming left V 5 bases short and J 4 bases short, with 8 bases between. Germline CDR1 is SGHNT and CDR2 is YYREEE (reference sequence). The CDR3 runs to 12 residues. The DNA of the CDR3 is TGTGCCAGCAGTTCTAGCTCAGATACGCAGTATTTT. Translating gives CASSSSSDTQYF.